Listed below are T cell receptor beta chains from one sample, sequenced in a study of blood T cell repertoires in COVID-19. Here immunoSEQ multiplex PCR was the method, and the copy in TCRdb shows in-frame clones only, minus some. The sample consists of some 260,000 clones, roughly 90% of them appearing once. Input material: peripheral blood. The receptors were sampled from a human donor in a cohort sampled during active COVID-19. Each CDR3 is given with its conserved first and last residue. Fields, in order: V gene, J gene, clone size, D gene, CDR3 DNA, CDR3 protein. D genes are given only for firm matches. The size entry is marked missing in some rows and otherwise reads once, few, many or a size class.

V gene: TRBV5-4; J gene: TRBJ2-5; clone size: .; D gene: TRBD1; CDR3 DNA: TGTGCCAGCAGCTTGACGACAGGGTACCAAGAGACCCAGTACTTC; CDR3 protein: CASSLTTGYQETQYF
V gene: TRBV10-3; J gene: TRBJ1-5; clone size: .; D gene: TRBD1; CDR3 DNA: TGTGCCATCAGTGAACAGGGGGCCGGCAATCAGCCCCAGCATTTT; CDR3 protein: CAISEQGAGNQPQHF
V gene: TRBV30; J gene: TRBJ1-5; clone size: .; D gene: .; CDR3 DNA: TGTGCCTGGAGTGCCTATAGCAATCAGCCCCAGCATTTT; CDR3 protein: CAWSAYSNQPQHF
V gene: TRBV7-2; J gene: TRBJ2-7; clone size: .; D gene: .; CDR3 DNA: TGTGCCAGCAGCTCAATAGTGAGGAACGAGCAGTACTTC; CDR3 protein: CASSSIVRNEQYF
V gene: TRBV5-8; J gene: TRBJ2-7; clone size: .; D gene: TRBD1; CDR3 DNA: TGTGCCAGCAGCTTGGGTACGGGACAGGGGGTTTTTGGAACCTACGAGCAGTACTTC; CDR3 protein: CASSLGTGQGVFGTYEQYF
V gene: TRBV30; J gene: TRBJ2-1; clone size: .; D gene: TRBD2; CDR3 DNA: TGTGCCTGGGCCAAGGGGACTAGCGGGGGGGCCAATGAGCAGTTCTTC; CDR3 protein: CAWAKGTSGGANEQFF
V gene: TRBV19; J gene: TRBJ1-2; clone size: .; D gene: .; CDR3 DNA: TGTGCCAGTAGTATAGTCGAGAGACATTTCTATGGCTACACCTTC; CDR3 protein: CASSIVERHFYGYTF
V gene: TRBV7-8; J gene: TRBJ2-1; clone size: many; D gene: TRBD2; CDR3 DNA: TGTGCCAGCAGCGTCGGGACTAGCGGGAAGAATGAGCAGTTCTTC; CDR3 protein: CASSVGTSGKNEQFF
V gene: TRBV7-9; J gene: TRBJ1-1; clone size: .; D gene: TRBD1; CDR3 DNA: TGTGCCAGCAGCTCCTGGACAGGGGGGGAGACTGAAGCTTTCTTT; CDR3 protein: CASSSWTGGETEAFF
V gene: TRBV27; J gene: TRBJ1-2; clone size: .; D gene: .; CDR3 DNA: TGTGCCAGCAGTTTAGACCCAGGAGGGCATGCTAACTATGGCTACACCTTC; CDR3 protein: CASSLDPGGHANYGYTF
V gene: TRBV7-3; J gene: TRBJ2-1; clone size: .; D gene: TRBD1; CDR3 DNA: TGTGCCAGCAGCTTCGACAGGGAGTTTGAGCAGTTCTTC; CDR3 protein: CASSFDREFEQFF
V gene: TRBV9; J gene: TRBJ1-6; clone size: .; D gene: .; CDR3 DNA: TGTGCCAGCAGCCGAGACAGCAATAATTCACCCCTCCACTTT; CDR3 protein: CASSRDSNNSPLHF
V gene: TRBV5-4; J gene: TRBJ2-7; clone size: .; D gene: .; CDR3 DNA: TGTGCCAGCAGCTTGGGGGAGAGCTCCTACGAGCAGTACTTC; CDR3 protein: CASSLGESSYEQYF
V gene: TRBV28; J gene: TRBJ1-4; clone size: .; D gene: TRBD1; CDR3 DNA: TGTGCCGTCAACAGGGGGGATGAAAAACTGTTTTTT; CDR3 protein: CAVNRGDEKLFF
V gene: TRBV19; J gene: TRBJ2-3; clone size: .; D gene: TRBD1; CDR3 DNA: TGTGCCAGTAGTACCTCCGGGACAGGGGGCTTGACAGATACGCAGTATTTT; CDR3 protein: CASSTSGTGGLTDTQYF
V gene: TRBV27; J gene: TRBJ2-7; clone size: .; D gene: TRBD2; CDR3 DNA: TGTGCCAGCAGGGGACTAGCGGGAGGGAACTACGAGCAGTACTTC; CDR3 protein: CASRGLAGGNYEQYF
V gene: TRBV5-4; J gene: TRBJ2-7; clone size: .; D gene: .; CDR3 DNA: TGTGCCAGCAGCTTGGATTGGGGGGGCGCAATCTACGAGCAGTACTTC; CDR3 protein: CASSLDWGGAIYEQYF
V gene: TRBV7-2; J gene: TRBJ2-7; clone size: .; D gene: TRBD2; CDR3 DNA: TGTGCCAGCATCTTAGGACTCAGAGCGGGGTATTCCTACGAGCAGTACTTC; CDR3 protein: CASILGLRAGYSYEQYF
V gene: TRBV3-1/TRBV3-2; J gene: TRBJ2-7; clone size: few; D gene: TRBD1; CDR3 DNA: TGTGCCAGCAGCCGAAACCAACAGGGGAAACACTACGAGCAGTACTTC; CDR3 protein: CASSRNQQGKHYEQYF
V gene: TRBV3-1/TRBV3-2; J gene: TRBJ1-6; clone size: .; D gene: .; CDR3 DNA: TGTGCCAGCAGCAAAAATCTCCGTGGGGCTGATTCACCCCTCCACTTT; CDR3 protein: CASSKNLRGADSPLHF
V gene: TRBV27; J gene: TRBJ1-2; clone size: .; D gene: .; CDR3 DNA: TGTGCCAGCAGCCAGGGGAGAGATTATGGCTACACCTTC; CDR3 protein: CASSQGRDYGYTF
V gene: TRBV7-2; J gene: TRBJ1-1; clone size: .; D gene: .; CDR3 DNA: TGTGCCAGCAGCTCGGACAGTACAAACACTGAAGCTTTCTTT; CDR3 protein: CASSSDSTNTEAFF
V gene: TRBV18; J gene: TRBJ1-1; clone size: once; D gene: .; CDR3 DNA: TGTGCCAGCCAGGACGGTGGGCGGGCGGGCACTGAAGCTTTCTTT; CDR3 protein: CASQDGGRAGTEAFF
V gene: TRBV5-1; J gene: TRBJ2-6; clone size: .; D gene: TRBD1; CDR3 DNA: TGCGCCAGCACGATAACAGGGGACTCTGGGGCCAACGTCCTGACTTTC; CDR3 protein: CASTITGDSGANVLTF
V gene: TRBV4-3; J gene: TRBJ1-3; clone size: once; D gene: .; CDR3 DNA: TGCGCCAGCAGCCAAGATATGGCGGGAGTAGGTGGAAACACCATATATTTT; CDR3 protein: CASSQDMAGVGGNTIYF
V gene: TRBV4-3; J gene: TRBJ2-1; clone size: .; D gene: TRBD2; CDR3 DNA: TGCGCCAGCAGAGTGGGACTAGCGGGCAACAATGAGCAGTTCTTC; CDR3 protein: CASRVGLAGNNEQFF
V gene: TRBV5-6; J gene: TRBJ1-3; clone size: .; D gene: .; CDR3 DNA: TGTGCCAGCAGCTTCCACAGTTCTGGAAACACCATATATTTT; CDR3 protein: CASSFHSSGNTIYF
V gene: TRBV4-3; J gene: TRBJ2-1; clone size: .; D gene: TRBD1; CDR3 DNA: TGCGCCAGCAGCCCAGGGACAGACCACTACAATGAGCAGTTCTTC; CDR3 protein: CASSPGTDHYNEQFF
V gene: TRBV2; J gene: TRBJ2-7; clone size: .; D gene: .; CDR3 DNA: TGTGCCAGCAGTGATTTGACAGCCTCCTACGAGCAGTACTTC; CDR3 protein: CASSDLTASYEQYF
V gene: TRBV10-3; J gene: TRBJ2-7; clone size: .; D gene: TRBD1; CDR3 DNA: TGTGCCATCGGGGGGACAGGGGGCTACGAGCAGTACTTC; CDR3 protein: CAIGGTGGYEQYF